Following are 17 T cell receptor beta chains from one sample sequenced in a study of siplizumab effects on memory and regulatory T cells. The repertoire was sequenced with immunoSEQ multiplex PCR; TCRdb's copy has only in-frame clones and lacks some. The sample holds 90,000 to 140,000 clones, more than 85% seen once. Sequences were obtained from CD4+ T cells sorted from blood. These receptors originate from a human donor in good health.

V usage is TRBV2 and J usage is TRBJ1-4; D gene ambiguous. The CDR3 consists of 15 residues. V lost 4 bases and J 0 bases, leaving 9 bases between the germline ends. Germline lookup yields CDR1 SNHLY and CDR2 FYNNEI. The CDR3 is CASSGFVTTNEKLFF. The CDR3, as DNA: TGTGCCAGCAGTGGATTTGTCACAACTAATGAAAAACTGTTTTTT.

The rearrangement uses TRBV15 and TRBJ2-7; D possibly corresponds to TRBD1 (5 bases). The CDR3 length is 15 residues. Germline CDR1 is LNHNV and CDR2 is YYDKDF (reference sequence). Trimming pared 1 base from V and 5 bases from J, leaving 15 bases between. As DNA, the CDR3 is TGTGCCACCAGCAGAGCCAGGGTATTAGCCAACGAGCAGTACTTC. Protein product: CATSRARVLANEQYF.

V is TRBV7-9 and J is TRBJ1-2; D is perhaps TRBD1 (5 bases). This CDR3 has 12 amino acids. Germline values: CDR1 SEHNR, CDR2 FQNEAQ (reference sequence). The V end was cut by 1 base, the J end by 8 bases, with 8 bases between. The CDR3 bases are TGTGCCAGCAGCTTAGGGGGCCGGGGCTACACCTTC. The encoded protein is CASSLGGRGYTF.

The CDR3 spells CASSLVEREGPRDTQYF. The DNA for the CDR3 is TGTGCCAGCAGCTTGGTAGAGCGGGAGGGCCCACGAGATACGCAGTATTTT. The chain links TRBV5-5 to TRBJ2-3, with 10 bases fitting TRBD2. The germline V gene has CDR1 SGHKS and CDR2 YYEKEE (reference sequence). Trimming removed 0 bases from V and 5 bases from J; junction bases left unmatched: 9. The CDR3 loop spans 17 amino acids.

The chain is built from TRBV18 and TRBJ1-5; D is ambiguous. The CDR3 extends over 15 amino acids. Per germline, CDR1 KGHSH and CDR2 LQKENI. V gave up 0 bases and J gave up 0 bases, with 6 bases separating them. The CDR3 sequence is CASSPPQDSNQPQHF. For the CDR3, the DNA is TGTGCCAGCTCACCACCCCAGGATAGCAATCAGCCCCAGCATTTT.

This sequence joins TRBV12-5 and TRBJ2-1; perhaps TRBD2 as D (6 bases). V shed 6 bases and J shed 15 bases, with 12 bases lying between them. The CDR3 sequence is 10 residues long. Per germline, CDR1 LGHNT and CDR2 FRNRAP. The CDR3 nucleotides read TGTGCTAGTGGACTAGCTTATCTGTTCTTC. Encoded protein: CASGLAYLFF.

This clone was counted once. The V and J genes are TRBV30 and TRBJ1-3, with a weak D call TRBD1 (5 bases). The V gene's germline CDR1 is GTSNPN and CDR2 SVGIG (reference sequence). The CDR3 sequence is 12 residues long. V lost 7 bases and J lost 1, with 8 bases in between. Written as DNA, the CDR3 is TGTGCCTTAGGGGAATCTGGAAACACCATATATTTT. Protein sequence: CALGESGNTIYF.

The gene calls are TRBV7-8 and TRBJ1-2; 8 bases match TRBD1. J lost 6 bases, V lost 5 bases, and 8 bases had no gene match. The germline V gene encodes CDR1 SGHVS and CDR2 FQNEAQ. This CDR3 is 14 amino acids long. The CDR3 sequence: CASSDRQGKNGYTF. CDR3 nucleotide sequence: TGTGCCAGCAGCGACCGACAGGGGAAAAATGGCTACACCTTC.

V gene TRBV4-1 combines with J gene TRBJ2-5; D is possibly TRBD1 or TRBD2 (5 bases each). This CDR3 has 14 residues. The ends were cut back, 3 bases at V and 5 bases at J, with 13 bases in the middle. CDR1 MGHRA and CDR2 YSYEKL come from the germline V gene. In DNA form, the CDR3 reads TGCGCCAGCAGCCAGGGACCCTTGGCGGAGACCCAGTACTTC. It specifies CASSQGPLAETQYF.

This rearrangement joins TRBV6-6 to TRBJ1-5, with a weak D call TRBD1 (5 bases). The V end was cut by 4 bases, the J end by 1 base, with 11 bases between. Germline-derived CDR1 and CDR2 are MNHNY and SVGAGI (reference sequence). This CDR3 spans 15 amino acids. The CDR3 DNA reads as TGTGCCAGCAGTTTTCGGGGGGGGAGCAATCAGCCCCAGCATTTT. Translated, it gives CASSFRGGSNQPQHF.

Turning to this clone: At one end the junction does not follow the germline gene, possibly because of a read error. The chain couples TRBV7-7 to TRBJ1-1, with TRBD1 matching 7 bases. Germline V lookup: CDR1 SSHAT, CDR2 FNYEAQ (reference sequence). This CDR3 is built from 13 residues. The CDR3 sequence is CASSRDRNTEAFF. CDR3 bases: TGTGCTAGCAGCCGGGACAGGAACACTGAAGCTTTCTTT.

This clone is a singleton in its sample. CDR3 in amino acids: CASRTGRGKEYF. For the CDR3, the DNA is TGTGCCAGCAGAACCGGGAGGGGGAAGGAGTACTTC. This chain connects TRBV6-5 to TRBJ2-7; 8 bases fit TRBD2. V shed 6 bases and J 11 bases; nucleotides not matched to a gene: 9. The germline V gene has CDR1 MNHEY and CDR2 SVGAGI. CDR3 length: 12 residues.

The CDR3 protein is CASRTGTSGYNEQFF. For the CDR3, the DNA is TGTGCCAGCAGAACCGGGACTAGCGGGTACAATGAGCAGTTCTTC. The rearrangement uses TRBV2 and TRBJ2-1, with TRBD2 matching 12 bases. The CDR3 spans 15 residues. V shed 6 bases, J shed 4 bases, and the junction held 4 bases outside the gene matches. Per germline, CDR1 SNHLY and CDR2 FYNNEI. Using reference TRBV2 and TRBJ2-1 for the parts outside the CDR3, the full variable domain is EPEVTQTPSHQVTQMGQEVILRCVPISNHLYFYWYRQILGQKVEFLVSFYNNEISEKSEIFDDQFSVERPDGSNFTLKIRSTKLEDSAMYFCASRTGTSGYNEQFFGPGTRLTVL.

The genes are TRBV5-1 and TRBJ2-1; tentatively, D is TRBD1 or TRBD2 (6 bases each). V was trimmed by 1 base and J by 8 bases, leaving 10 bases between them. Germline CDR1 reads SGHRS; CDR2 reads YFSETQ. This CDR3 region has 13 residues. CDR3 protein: CASSLSGDYEQFF. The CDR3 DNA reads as TGCGCCAGCAGCTTGTCAGGGGACTATGAGCAGTTCTTC.

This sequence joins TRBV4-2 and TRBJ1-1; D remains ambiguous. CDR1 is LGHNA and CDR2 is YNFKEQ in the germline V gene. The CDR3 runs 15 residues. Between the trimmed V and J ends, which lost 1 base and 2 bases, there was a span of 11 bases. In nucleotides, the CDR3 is TGTGCCAGCAGCCAAGGGGAAGCCCAAAACACTGAAGCTTTCTTT. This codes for CASSQGEAQNTEAFF.

This CDR3 reads CATSRYDLDEQYF. The CDR3 bases are TGTGCCACCAGCAGATACGACTTGGACGAGCAGTACTTC. The J gene is TRBJ2-7, the V gene TRBV15; D remains unclear. This CDR3 comprises 13 residues. Per the germline V gene, CDR1 is LNHNV and CDR2 is YYDKDF (reference sequence). Trimming took off 2 bases at V and 5 bases at J, with 10 bases between the two ends.

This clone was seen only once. The CDR3, as DNA: TGCAGCGTAAGGGACAGGCCAGGGGTAATGAACACTGAAGCTTTCTTT. Residues: CSVRDRPGVMNTEAFF. V gene TRBV29-1 combines with J gene TRBJ1-1, with TRBD1 matching 8 bases. The CDR3 consists of 16 residues. Trimming at V came to 6 bases and at J to 0 bases, leaving 12 bases not matched to a gene. CDR1 and CDR2 from the germline V gene are SQVTM and ANQGSEA.